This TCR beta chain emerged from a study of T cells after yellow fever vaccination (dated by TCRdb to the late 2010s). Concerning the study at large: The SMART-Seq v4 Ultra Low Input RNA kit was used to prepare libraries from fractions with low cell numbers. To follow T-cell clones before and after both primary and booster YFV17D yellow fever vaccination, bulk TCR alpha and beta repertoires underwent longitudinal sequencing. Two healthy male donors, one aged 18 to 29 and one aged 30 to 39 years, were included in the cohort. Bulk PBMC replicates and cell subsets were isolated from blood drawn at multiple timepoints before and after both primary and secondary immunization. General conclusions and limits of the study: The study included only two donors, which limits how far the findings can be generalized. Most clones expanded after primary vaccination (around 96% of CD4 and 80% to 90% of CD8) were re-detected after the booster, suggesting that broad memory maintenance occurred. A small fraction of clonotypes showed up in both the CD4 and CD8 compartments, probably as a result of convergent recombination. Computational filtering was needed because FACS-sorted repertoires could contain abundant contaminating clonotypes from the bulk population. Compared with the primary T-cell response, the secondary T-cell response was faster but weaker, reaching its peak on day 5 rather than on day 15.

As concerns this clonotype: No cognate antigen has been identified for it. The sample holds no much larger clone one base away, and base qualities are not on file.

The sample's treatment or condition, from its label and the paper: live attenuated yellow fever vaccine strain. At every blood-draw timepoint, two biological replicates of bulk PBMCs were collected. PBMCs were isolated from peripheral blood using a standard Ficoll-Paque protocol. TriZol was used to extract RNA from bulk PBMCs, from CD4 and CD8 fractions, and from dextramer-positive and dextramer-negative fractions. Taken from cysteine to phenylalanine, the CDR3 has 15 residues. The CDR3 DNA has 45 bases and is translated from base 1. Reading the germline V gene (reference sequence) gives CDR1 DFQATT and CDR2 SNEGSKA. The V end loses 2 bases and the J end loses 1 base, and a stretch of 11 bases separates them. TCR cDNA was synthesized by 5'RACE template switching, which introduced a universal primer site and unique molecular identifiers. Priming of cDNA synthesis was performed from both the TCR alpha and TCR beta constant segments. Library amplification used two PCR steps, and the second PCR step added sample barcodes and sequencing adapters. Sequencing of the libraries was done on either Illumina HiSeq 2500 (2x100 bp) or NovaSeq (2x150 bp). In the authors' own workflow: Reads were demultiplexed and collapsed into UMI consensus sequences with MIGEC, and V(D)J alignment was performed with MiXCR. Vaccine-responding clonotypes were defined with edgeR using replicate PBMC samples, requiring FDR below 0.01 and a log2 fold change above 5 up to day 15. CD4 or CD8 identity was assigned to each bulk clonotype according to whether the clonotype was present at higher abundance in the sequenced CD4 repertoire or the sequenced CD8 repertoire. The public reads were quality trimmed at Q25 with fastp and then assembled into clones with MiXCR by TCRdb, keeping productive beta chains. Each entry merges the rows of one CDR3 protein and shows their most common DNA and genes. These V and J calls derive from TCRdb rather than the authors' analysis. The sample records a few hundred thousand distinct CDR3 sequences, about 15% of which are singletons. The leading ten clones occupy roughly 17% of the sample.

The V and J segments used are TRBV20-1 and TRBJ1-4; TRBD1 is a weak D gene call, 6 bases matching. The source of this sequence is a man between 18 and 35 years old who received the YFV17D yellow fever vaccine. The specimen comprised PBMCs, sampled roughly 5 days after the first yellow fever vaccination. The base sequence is TGCAGTGCTAGAAACACAGGGCAAACTAATGAAAAACTGTTTTTT. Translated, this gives CSARNTGQTNEKLFF.